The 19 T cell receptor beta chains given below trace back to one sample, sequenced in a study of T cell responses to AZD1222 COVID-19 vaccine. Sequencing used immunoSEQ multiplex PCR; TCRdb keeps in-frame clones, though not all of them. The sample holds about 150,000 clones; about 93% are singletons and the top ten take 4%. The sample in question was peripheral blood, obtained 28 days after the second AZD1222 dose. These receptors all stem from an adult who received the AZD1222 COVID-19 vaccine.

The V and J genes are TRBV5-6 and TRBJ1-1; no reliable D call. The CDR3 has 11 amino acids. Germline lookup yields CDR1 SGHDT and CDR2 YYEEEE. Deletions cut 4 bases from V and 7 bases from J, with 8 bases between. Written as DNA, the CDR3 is TGTGCCAGCAGCACCGACATTGAAGCTTTCTTT. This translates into CASSTDIEAFF. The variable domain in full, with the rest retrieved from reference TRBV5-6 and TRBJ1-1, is DAGVTQSPTHLIKTRGQQVTLRCSPKSGHDTVSWYQQALGQGPQFIFQYYEEEERQRGNFPDRFSGHQFPNYSSELNVNALLLGDSALYLCASSTDIEAFFGQGTRLTVV.

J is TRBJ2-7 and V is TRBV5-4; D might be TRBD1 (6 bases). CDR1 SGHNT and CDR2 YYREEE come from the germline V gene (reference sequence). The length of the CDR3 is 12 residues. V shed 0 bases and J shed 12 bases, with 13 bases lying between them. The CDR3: CASSLGTAEGYF. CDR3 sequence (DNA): TGTGCCAGCAGCTTGGGGACAGCCGAGGGGTACTTC.

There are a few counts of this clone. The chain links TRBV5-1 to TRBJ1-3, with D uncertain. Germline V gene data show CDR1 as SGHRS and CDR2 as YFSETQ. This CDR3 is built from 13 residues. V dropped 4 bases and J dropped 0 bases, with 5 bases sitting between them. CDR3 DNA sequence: TGCGCCAGCAGCGAGTTCTCTGGAAACACCATATATTTT. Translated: CASSEFSGNTIYF.

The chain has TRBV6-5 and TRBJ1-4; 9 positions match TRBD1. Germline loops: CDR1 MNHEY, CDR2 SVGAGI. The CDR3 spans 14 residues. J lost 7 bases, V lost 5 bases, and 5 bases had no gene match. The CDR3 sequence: CASSRDRASEKLFF. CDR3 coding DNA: TGTGCCAGCAGTCGGGACAGGGCTTCTGAAAAACTGTTTTTT.

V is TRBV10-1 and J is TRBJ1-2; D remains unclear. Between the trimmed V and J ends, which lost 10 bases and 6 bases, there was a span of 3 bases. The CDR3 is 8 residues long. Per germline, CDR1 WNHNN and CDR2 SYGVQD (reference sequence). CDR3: CAKNGYTF. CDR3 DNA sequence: TGCGCCAAGAATGGCTACACCTTC.

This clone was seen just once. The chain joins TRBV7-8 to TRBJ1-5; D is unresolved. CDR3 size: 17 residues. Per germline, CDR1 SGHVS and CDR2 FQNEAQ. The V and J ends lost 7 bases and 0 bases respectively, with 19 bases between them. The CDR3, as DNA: TGTGCCAGCACCCCCATCCGCCGGGGTTTTAGCAATCAGCCCCAGCATTTT. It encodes CASTPIRRGFSNQPQHF.

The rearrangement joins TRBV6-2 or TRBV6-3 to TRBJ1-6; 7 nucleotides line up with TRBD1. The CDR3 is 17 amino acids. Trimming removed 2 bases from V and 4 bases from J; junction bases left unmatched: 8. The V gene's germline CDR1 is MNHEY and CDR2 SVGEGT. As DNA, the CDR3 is TGTGCCAGCAGTTACGGAGGGGGCACTCTTTATAATTCACCCCTCCACTTT. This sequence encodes CASSYGGGTLYNSPLHF.

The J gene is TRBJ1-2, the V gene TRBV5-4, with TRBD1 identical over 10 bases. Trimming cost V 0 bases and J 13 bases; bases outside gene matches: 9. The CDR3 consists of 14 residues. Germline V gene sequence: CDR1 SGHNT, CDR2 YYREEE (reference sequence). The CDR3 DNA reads TGTGCCAGCAGCTTGGTGGGGCAGGGACAGGGGTTCACCTTC. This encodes CASSLVGQGQGFTF.

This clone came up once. The CDR3 DNA reads as TGTGCCAGCAGCCAAGACCCTGCAGGACTAGCGGGAAGATCCTACGAGCAGTACTTC. Protein product: CASSQDPAGLAGRSYEQYF. The chain uses TRBV3-1 (or the pseudogene TRBV3-2) and TRBJ2-7, with 12 bases aligning to TRBD2. Trimming at V came to 0 bases and at J to 1 base, leaving 10 bases not matched to a gene. The germline V gene encodes CDR1 LGHDT and CDR2 YNNKEL (reference sequence). The CDR3 has 19 residues.

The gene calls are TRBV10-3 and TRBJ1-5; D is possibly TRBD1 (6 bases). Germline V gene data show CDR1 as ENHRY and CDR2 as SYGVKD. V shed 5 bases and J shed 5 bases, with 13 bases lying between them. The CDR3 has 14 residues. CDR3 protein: CAISRDNRDQPQHF. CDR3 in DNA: TGTGCCATCAGTCGGGACAATAGGGATCAGCCCCAGCATTTT.

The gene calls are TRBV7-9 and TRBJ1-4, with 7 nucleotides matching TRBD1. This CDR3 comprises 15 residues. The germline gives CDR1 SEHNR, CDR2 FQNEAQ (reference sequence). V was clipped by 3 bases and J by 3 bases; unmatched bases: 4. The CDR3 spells CASSLRDSANEKLFF. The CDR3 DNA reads TGTGCCAGCAGCTTGCGGGACAGCGCTAATGAAAAACTGTTTTTT.

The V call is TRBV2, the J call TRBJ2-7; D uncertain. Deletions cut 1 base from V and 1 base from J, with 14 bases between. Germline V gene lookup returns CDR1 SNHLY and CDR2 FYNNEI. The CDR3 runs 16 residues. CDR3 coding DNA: TGTGCCAGCAGTGAAGATTCGTCAGTAAATTCCTACGAGCAGTACTTC. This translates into CASSEDSSVNSYEQYF. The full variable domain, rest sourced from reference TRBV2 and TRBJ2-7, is EPEVTQTPSHQVTQMGQEVILRCVPISNHLYFYWYRQILGQKVEFLVSFYNNEISEKSEIFDDQFSVERPDGSNFTLKIRSTKLEDSAMYFCASSEDSSVNSYEQYFGPGTRLTVT.

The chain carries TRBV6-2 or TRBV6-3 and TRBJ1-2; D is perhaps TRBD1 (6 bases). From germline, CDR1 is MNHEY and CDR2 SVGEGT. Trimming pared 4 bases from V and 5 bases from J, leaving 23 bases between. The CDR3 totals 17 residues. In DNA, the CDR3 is TGTGCCAGCAGTTCCAAAATCAGACAGGTCCCCATATATGGCTACACCTTC. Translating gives CASSSKIRQVPIYGYTF.

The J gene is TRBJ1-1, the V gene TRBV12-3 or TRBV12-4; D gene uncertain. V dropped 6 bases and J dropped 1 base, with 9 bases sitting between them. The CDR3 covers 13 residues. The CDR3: CASRHERNTEAFF. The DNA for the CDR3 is TGTGCCAGCAGGCACGAGCGGAACACTGAAGCTTTCTTT.

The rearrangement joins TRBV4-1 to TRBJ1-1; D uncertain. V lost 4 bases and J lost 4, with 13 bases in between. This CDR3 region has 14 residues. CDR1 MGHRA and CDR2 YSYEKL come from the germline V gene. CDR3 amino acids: CASSPGFLSTEAFF. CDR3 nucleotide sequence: TGCGCCAGCAGCCCGGGGTTTTTGAGCACTGAAGCTTTCTTT.

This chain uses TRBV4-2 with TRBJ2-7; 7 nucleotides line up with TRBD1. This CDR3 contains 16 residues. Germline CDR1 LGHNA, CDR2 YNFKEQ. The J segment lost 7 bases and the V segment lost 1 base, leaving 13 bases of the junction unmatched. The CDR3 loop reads CASSQAVGTDLREQYF. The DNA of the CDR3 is TGTGCCAGCAGCCAAGCAGTCGGGACAGACCTACGGGAGCAGTACTTC.

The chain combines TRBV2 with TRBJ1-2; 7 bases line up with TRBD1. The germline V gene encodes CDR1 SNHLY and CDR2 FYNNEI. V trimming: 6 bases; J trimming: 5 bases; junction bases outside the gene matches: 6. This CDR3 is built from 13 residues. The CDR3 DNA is TGTGCCAGCAGAACAGGGGTAGAGTATGGCTACACCTTC. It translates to CASRTGVEYGYTF.

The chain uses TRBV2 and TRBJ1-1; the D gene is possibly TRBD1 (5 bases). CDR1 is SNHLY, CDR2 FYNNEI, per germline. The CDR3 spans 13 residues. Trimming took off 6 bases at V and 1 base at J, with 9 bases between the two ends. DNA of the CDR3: TGTGCCAGCAGAAGACAGCCGAACACTGAAGCTTTCTTT. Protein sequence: CASRRQPNTEAFF.

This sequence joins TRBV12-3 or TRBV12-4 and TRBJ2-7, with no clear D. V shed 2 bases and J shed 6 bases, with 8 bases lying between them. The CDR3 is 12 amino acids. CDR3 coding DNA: TGTGCCAGCAGTTTAAGAGTGGGCGAGCAGTACTTC. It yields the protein CASSLRVGEQYF.